Presented here are 14 T cell receptor beta chains from one specimen sequenced in a study of blood T cell repertoires in COVID-19. Here immunoSEQ multiplex PCR was the method, and the copy in TCRdb shows in-frame clones only, minus some. The sample includes 250,000 or so clones, approximately 78% seen only once; the top ten take 3.4%. The sample consisted of peripheral blood. Every receptor here comes from a woman between 18 and 30 years old with acute or convalescent COVID-19.

This clone was seen only once. V and J are TRBV27 and TRBJ2-7; 7 positions agree with TRBD1. V was pared by 10 bases and J by 2 bases, with 11 bases of the junction left unmatched. The CDR3 has 14 amino acids. Looked up from germline, CDR1 is MNHEY and CDR2 is SMNVEV (reference sequence). CDR3: CATLNRDRPYEQYF. The CDR3 DNA reads as TGTGCCACCCTAAACCGGGACAGACCCTACGAGCAGTACTTC.

CDR3: CASSYSRGDEKLFF. The CDR3 DNA is TGTGCCAGCAGTTACTCTCGGGGGGATGAAAAACTGTTTTTT. V and J are TRBV6-5 and TRBJ1-4; weak D call: TRBD1 (5 bases). Trimming took off 0 bases at V and 6 bases at J, with 8 bases between the two ends. The CDR3 loop spans 14 amino acids. Germline V gene data show CDR1 as MNHEY and CDR2 as SVGAGI.

This chain links TRBV18 with TRBJ1-1; no definite D call. Germline CDR1 is KGHSH and CDR2 is LQKENI. This CDR3 spans 13 amino acids. V lost 3 bases to trimming and J lost 7 bases, with 12 bases between them. CDR3 in DNA: TGTGCCAGCTCACCCGCTAGCGGGGTTGAAGCTTTCTTT. Amino acid sequence: CASSPASGVEAFF.

The table lists this clone with a count of one. The chain combines TRBV7-9 with TRBJ2-7; D ambiguous. CDR1 and CDR2 from the germline V gene are SEHNR and FQNEAQ (reference sequence). With 4 bases removed from V and 8 bases from J, the gap between germline ends came to 18 bases. The CDR3 is 14 residues long. The CDR3 sequence: CASSSRGTEEKQYF. CDR3 coding DNA: TGTGCCAGCAGCTCGCGAGGAACCGAGGAGAAGCAGTACTTC.

The chain links TRBV25-1 to TRBJ1-2, with no clear D. Per the germline V gene, CDR1 is MGHDK and CDR2 is SYGVNS. This CDR3 is built from 12 residues. V was trimmed by 0 bases and J by 8 bases, leaving 7 bases between them. CDR3 DNA sequence: TGTGCCAGCAGTGAATATACCAGGGGCTACACCTTC. Protein sequence: CASSEYTRGYTF.

The genes are TRBV29-1 and TRBJ2-6; 10 bases are a match to TRBD1. The CDR3 is 15 residues long. From germline, CDR1 is SQVTM and CDR2 ANQGSEA. The V gene end was trimmed by 7 bases and the J gene end by 4 bases; junction bases not matched to a gene: 7. DNA of the CDR3: TGCAGCGCCACGGGACAGGGGTCCGGGGCCAACGTCCTGACTTTC. Protein sequence: CSATGQGSGANVLTF.

The DNA for the CDR3 is TGTGCCAGCAGCCGCGGACAGGGGGCTGGATGGACTGAAGCTTTCTTT. The encoded protein is CASSRGQGAGWTEAFF. The gene calls are TRBV28 and TRBJ1-1; 11 bases map to TRBD1. The CDR3 spans 16 residues. V shed 6 bases and J 5 bases; nucleotides not matched to a gene: 11. Germline lookup yields CDR1 MDHEN and CDR2 SYDVKM. The full variable domain, its missing parts supplied by reference TRBV28 and TRBJ1-1, is DVKVTQSSRYLVKRTGEKVFLECVQDMDHENMFWYRQDPGLGLRLIYFSYDVKMKEKGDIPEGYSVSREKKERFSLILESASTNQTSMYLCASSRGQGAGWTEAFFGQGTRLTVV.

This rearrangement joins TRBV3-1 (or the pseudogene TRBV3-2) to TRBJ2-6; TRBD1 agrees at 11 bases. CDR3 length: 19 amino acids. The germline V gene has CDR1 LGHDT and CDR2 YNNKEL (reference sequence). The junction had 10 bases not matched to a gene; V was cut back by 6 bases and J by 0 bases. The CDR3 DNA follows: TGTGCCAGCAGTCGGGACAGGGGGGGCCCCCTCTCTGGGGCCAACGTCCTGACTTTC. Its translation is CASSRDRGGPLSGANVLTF.

V is TRBV19 and J is TRBJ1-6, with TRBD1 matching over 8 bases. The V gene end was trimmed by 4 bases and the J gene end by 4 bases; junction bases not matched to a gene: 6. Germline-derived CDR1 and CDR2 are LNHDA and SQIVND (reference sequence). The CDR3 has 16 amino acids. The CDR3 coding sequence is TGTGCCAGTAGTACCCCCCGACAGGGGTATAATTCACCCCTCCACTTT. Amino acid sequence: CASSTPRQGYNSPLHF.

The V and J genes are TRBV5-1 and TRBJ2-5, with D possibly TRBD1 on 5 matching bases. The CDR3 consists of 15 residues. The V end was cut by 0 bases, the J end by 1 base, with 10 bases between. CDR1 SGHRS and CDR2 YFSETQ come from the germline V gene. This chain's CDR3 is CASSLAQGPQETQYF. CDR3 in DNA: TGCGCCAGCAGCTTGGCCCAGGGCCCCCAAGAGACCCAGTACTTC. Supplemented by reference TRBV5-1 and TRBJ2-5, the full variable domain reads KAGVTQTPRYLIKTRGQQVTLSCSPISGHRSVSWYQQTPGQGLQFLFEYFSETQRNKGNFPGRFSGRQFSNSRSEMNVSTLELGDSALYLCASSLAQGPQETQYFGPGTRLLVL.

The genes are TRBV5-1 and TRBJ2-7; TRBD2 might be the D (5 bases). CDR3 size: 15 residues. Germline V gene data show CDR1 as SGHRS and CDR2 as YFSETQ. V was cut by 2 bases and J by 2 bases, with 14 bases left in between. CDR3 residues: CASSLRGSETYEQYF. The CDR3 coding sequence is TGCGCCAGCAGCTTACGAGGGAGTGAGACCTACGAGCAGTACTTC.

This chain links TRBV11-3 with TRBJ2-2, with D perhaps TRBD2 (5 bases). This CDR3 has 16 residues. From germline, CDR1 is SGHNT and CDR2 YENEEA. V dropped 4 bases and J dropped 0 bases, with 12 bases sitting between them. The CDR3 DNA sequence: TGTGCCAGCAGCTCCGCGAGGGCTGCGAACACCGGGGAGCTGTTTTTT. As protein: CASSSARAANTGELFF.

This rearrangement joins TRBV30 to TRBJ1-2, with 7 bases aligning to TRBD1. The ends lost 5 bases at V and 3 bases at J; junction bases unmatched: 3. The CDR3 contains 12 residues. Germline V lookup: CDR1 GTSNPN, CDR2 SVGIG (reference sequence). The CDR3 spells CAWDRVDYGYTF. The CDR3 DNA is TGTGCCTGGGACAGGGTCGACTATGGCTACACCTTC.

The table lists this clone with a count of one. The chain has TRBV30 and TRBJ2-7; tentatively, D is TRBD1 (5 bases). Germline CDR1 and CDR2: GTSNPN and SVGIG (reference sequence). V dropped 0 bases and J dropped 3 bases, with 12 bases sitting between them. The CDR3 runs 14 residues. Written as DNA, the CDR3 is TGTGCCTGGAGTGTAGCTCAGGGATACTACGAGCAGTACTTC. Translating it yields CAWSVAQGYYEQYF. The variable domain in full, with the rest retrieved from reference TRBV30 and TRBJ2-7, is SQTIHQWPATLVQPVGSPLSLECTVEGTSNPNLYWYRQAAGRGLQLLFYSVGIGQISSEVPQNLSASRPQDRQFILSSKKLLLSDSGFYLCAWSVAQGYYEQYFGPGTRLTVT.